This passage covers 32 T cell receptor beta chains from one sample sequenced in a study of tumor and adjacent non-tumor tissue in lung cancer. RNA was extracted from bulk tissue without any cell sorting. A modified ARM-PCR protocol with three rounds of nested PCR amplified TCRbeta. MiXCR was run by TCRdb on the multiplex PCR reads, yielding one entry per CDR3 protein. Among under 140,000 distinct CDR3 sequences listed, under 90% were seen once. The sample consisted of lung tumor tissue. The receptors shown here come from a man in his 70s with non-small cell lung cancer.

A note on this clonotype: One junction end disagrees with the germline gene, perhaps due to a read error. This chain links TRBV6-2 or TRBV6-3 with TRBJ2-2; perhaps TRBD2 as D (5 bases). The CDR3 length is 16 residues. Germline CDR1 is MNHEY and CDR2 is SVGEGT. Here the CDR3 reads CASRSSDGQDTGELFF. As DNA, the CDR3 is TGTGCCAGCCGTTCCTCAGACGGCCAAGACACCGGGGAGCTCTTTTTT.

There are many counts of this clonotype. The chain has TRBV11-2 and TRBJ2-7, with D maybe TRBD2 (5 bases). Germline V CDR1 and CDR2: SGHAT, FQNNGV. CDR3 length: 14 residues. V shed 2 bases and J shed 6 bases, with 14 bases lying between them. The CDR3 DNA follows: TGTGCCAGCAGCTTAAACCCCGGAGGACCCGAGCAGTACTTC. This translates into CASSLNPGGPEQYF.

Worth noting for this clonotype: An end of the junction does not agree with germline; a read error may underlie this. This chain joins TRBV12-3 or TRBV12-4 and TRBJ2-2, with 7 bases matching TRBD2. The length of the CDR3 is 14 residues. CDR3: CTSSFGLDAGELFF. The CDR3 DNA is TGTACCAGCAGTTTCGGACTAGACGCCGGGGAGCTGTTTTTT.

Sample share makes this clonotype medium-sized. The rearrangement links TRBV29-1 to TRBJ1-5; D not certain. Between the trimmed V and J ends, which lost 5 bases and 0 bases, there was a span of 8 bases. Germline CDR1 SQVTM, CDR2 ANQGSEA. There are 13 residues in the CDR3. The CDR3 here is CSVLTYSNQPQHF. CDR3 DNA sequence: TGCAGCGTTTTGACGTATAGCAATCAGCCCCAGCATTTT.

The chain is built from TRBV11-1 and TRBJ2-1; possibly TRBD1 for D (6 bases). V was trimmed by 5 bases and J by 8 bases, leaving 22 bases between them. The length of the CDR3 is 16 residues. Per germline, CDR1 SGHAT and CDR2 FQDESV (reference sequence). The CDR3 loop is CASSPRPGHRSHEQFF. DNA of the CDR3: TGTGCCAGCAGCCCCCGGCCGGGACATAGGTCACATGAGCAGTTCTTC.

Remarks on this clonotype: An end of the junction does not agree with germline; a read error may underlie this. V usage is TRBV29-1 and J usage is TRBJ2-3, with D tentatively TRBD2 (5 bases). The V gene's germline CDR1 is SQVTM and CDR2 ANQGSEA. The CDR3 length is 15 residues. The CDR3 sequence: CIVELGELNTDTQYF. The DNA for the CDR3 is TGCATCGTTGAACTGGGAGAGCTAAACACAGATACGCAGTATTTT.

J is TRBJ2-7 and V is TRBV18; D unclear. Looked up from germline, CDR1 is KGHSH and CDR2 is LQKENI. V lost 8 bases and J 0 bases, leaving 14 bases between the germline ends. The CDR3 spans 14 residues. The CDR3 sequence is CASTQLDDSYEQYF. In DNA form, the CDR3 reads TGTGCCAGCACACAACTCGACGACTCCTACGAGCAGTACTTC.

With regard to this clonotype: The conserved closing phenylalanine or tryptophan is absent in this CDR3, likely reflecting a read error. The chain uses TRBV14 and TRBJ2-1; possibly TRBD1 for D (5 bases). Germline V gene data show CDR1 as SGHDN and CDR2 as FVKESK. There are 14 residues in the CDR3. V was trimmed by 9 bases and J by 8 bases, leaving 20 bases between them. CDR3 loop: CASSIQGPYDEQFI. CDR3 nucleotides: TGTGCCAGTAGCATCCAGGGCCCTTACGATGAGCAGTTCATC.

Note on this clonotype: This may arise from a read error, as a much more abundant clone is one base away. The chain couples TRBV7-8 to TRBJ1-5; D might be TRBD1 (5 bases). The germline CDR1 and CDR2 sequences are SGHVS and FQNEAQ. The CDR3 covers 13 residues. CDR3 protein: CASNLRGNQSQHF. CDR3 coding DNA: TGTGCCAGCAACTTAAGGGGCAATCAGTCCCAGCATTTT.

For this clonotype: One junction end disagrees with the germline gene, perhaps due to a read error. The chain couples TRBV28 to TRBJ2-4; D is possibly TRBD2 (5 bases). Germline CDR1 and CDR2: MDHEN and SYDVKM. This CDR3 has 15 amino acids. Here the CDR3 reads CASSLYLLAKNIQYF. The DNA for the CDR3 is TGTGCCAGCAGTTTATATCTTCTAGCCAAAAACATCCAGTACTTC.

Concerning this clonotype: The junction departs from the called germline gene at one end, perhaps through a read error. The rearrangement links TRBV4-1 to TRBJ1-1; 10 nucleotides line up with TRBD1. The CDR3 runs to 18 residues. Germline CDR1 and CDR2: MGHRA and YSYEKL. This CDR3 is CACSQDGADRGQYIEAYF. CDR3 bases: TGCGCCTGCAGCCAAGACGGTGCCGACAGGGGGCAATACATTGAAGCTTACTTT.

Concerning this clonotype: It is likely a read error, because the conserved phenylalanine at the end of the CDR3 is missing. This chain links TRBV10-3 with TRBJ2-7, with 14 positions matching TRBD2. The CDR3 has 16 residues. CDR1 is ENHRY, CDR2 SYGVKD, per germline. CDR3 sequence: CPITNMGLAGVNEQYC. For the CDR3, the DNA is TGTCCCATCACCAACATGGGACTAGCGGGAGTCAACGAGCAGTACTGC.

As regards this clonotype: The final CDR3 position lacks the conserved phenylalanine or tryptophan, pointing to a likely read error. It is unclear where the CDR3 begins or ends on the DNA, so no DNA is shown, and the CDR3 is as TCRdb lists it. V usage is TRBV28 and J usage is TRBJ1-2. Per the germline V gene, CDR1 is MDHEN and CDR2 is SYDVKM. The CDR3 numbers 13 amino acids, ends counted. This CDR3 is CATENKVFHWDTS.

At least ten counts were recorded for this clonotype. The chain joins TRBV20-1 to TRBJ1-5; no clear D gene. The CDR3 is 12 residues long. CDR1 is DFQATT, CDR2 SNEGSKA, per germline (reference sequence). V dropped 5 bases and J dropped 4 bases, with 9 bases sitting between them. The CDR3 sequence is CSAGQINQPQHF. The CDR3 nucleotides read TGCAGTGCTGGGCAGATAAATCAGCCCCAGCATTTT.

As concerns this clonotype: This clone may be a read error of a much larger clone one base away. The V and J genes are TRBV28 and TRBJ1-6; D not certain. This CDR3 is built from 13 residues. With 7 bases removed from V and 6 bases from J, the gap between germline ends came to 10 bases. The germline gives CDR1 MDHEN, CDR2 SYDVKM. CDR3 nucleotide sequence: TGTGCCAGCACCGGGAACCGTAATTCACCCCTCCACTTT. Translated, it gives CASTGNRNSPLHF.

As concerns this clonotype: Germline and junction disagree at one end, which may indicate a read error. The chain recombines TRBV11-1 with TRBJ2-7; tentative D call: TRBD2 (6 bases). Looked up from germline, CDR1 is SGHAT and CDR2 is FQDESV (reference sequence). The CDR3 contains 12 residues. The CDR3 loop reads CASGSRGYGQYF. The DNA for the CDR3 is TGTGCCAGCGGCTCGCGGGGCTACGGGCAGTACTTC.

This clonotype was found a few times. A much larger clone lies a single base off, so this may be a read error. The genes are TRBV28 and TRBJ1-2; maybe TRBD1 (6 bases). The CDR3 spans 15 residues. CDR1 is MDHEN, CDR2 SYDVKM, per germline. The germline V and J ends were trimmed by 10 bases and 6 bases, with 24 bases remaining between them. CDR3 sequence: CANSSTGILSNGYTF. CDR3 bases: TGTGCCAACAGCTCCACAGGGATTCTTAGCAATGGCTACACCTTC.

As concerns this clonotype: As the CDR3 is not closed by the conserved phenylalanine or tryptophan, this likely results from a read error. The rearrangement uses TRBV4-2 and TRBJ1-6; D gene unclear. The V end was cut by 2 bases, the J end by 9 bases, with 14 bases between. Looked up from germline, CDR1 is LGHNA and CDR2 is YNFKEQ. This CDR3 has 15 residues. The CDR3 loop reads CASSQPSGKGSPLHL. In DNA, the CDR3 is TGTGCCAGCAGCCAACCGTCCGGAAAGGGTTCACCCCTCCACCTT.

Notes on this clonotype: The junction departs from the called germline gene at one end, perhaps through a read error. The chain is built from TRBV4-1 and TRBJ2-5; TRBD2 agrees at 7 bases. Germline CDR1 reads MGHRA; CDR2 reads YSYEKL. The CDR3 sequence is 14 residues long. CDR3 loop: CASSLDWGGETQYF. CDR3 DNA: TGCGCCAGTAGCCTAGATTGGGGGGGAGAGACCCAGTACTTC.

This clonotype was counted once. Mismatch with germline at one junction end may stem from a read error. This chain uses TRBV11-2 with TRBJ2-3, with D tentatively TRBD1 (5 bases). Germline V gives CDR1 SGHAT, CDR2 FQNNGV. This CDR3 comprises 14 residues. CDR3 coding DNA: TGTACCAGCAGCATAACCCCAGGGTCAAATACGCAATATTTT. It encodes CTSSITPGSNTQYF.

The chain employs TRBV12-3 or TRBV12-4 and TRBJ1-6; weak D call: TRBD1 (6 bases). V was trimmed by 7 bases and J by 15 bases, leaving 22 bases between them. The CDR3 sequence is 14 residues long. CDR3 amino acids: CASNRTVYNTRLHF. The CDR3 DNA reads TGTGCCAGCAATCGGACAGTCTATAATACACGCCTCCACTTT.

This clonotype rates as medium-sized (0.01 to 0.1%). Since a much larger clone is just one base distant, this may be a read error. The chain has TRBV11-3 and TRBJ2-5; possibly TRBD1 or TRBD2 for D (6 bases each). The V gene lost 8 bases and the J gene lost 5 bases, with 18 bases spanning the gap. CDR1 SGHNT and CDR2 YENEEA come from the germline V gene. CDR3 length: 14 amino acids. CDR3 coding DNA: TGTGCCAGCGCTTCCGGCCGGGGGCGGGAGACCCAGTACTTC. It yields the protein CASASGRGRETQYF.

In this sample, this clonotype turned up a few times. Relative to the germline gene, one junction end is altered; a read error may explain this. This sequence joins TRBV28 and TRBJ1-2; no firm D call. The germline gives CDR1 MDHEN, CDR2 SYDVKM. The CDR3 runs to 11 residues. The chain's CDR3 is CASRKNYDYTF. CDR3 in DNA: TGTGCCAGCAGAAAAAACTATGACTACACCTTC.

Points on this clonotype: The junction does not match germline at one end; this may be a read error. This rearrangement joins TRBV7-9 to TRBJ1-2, with 8 bases aligning to TRBD1. The CDR3 is made up of 16 amino acids. Germline loops: CDR1 SEHNR, CDR2 FQNEAQ (reference sequence). The CDR3 loop reads CASSNAAAGTGYDYTF. DNA of the CDR3: TGTGCCAGCAGCAATGCCGCCGCCGGGACAGGCTATGACTACACCTTC. The variable domain in full, completed from reference TRBV7-9 and TRBJ1-2, reads DTGVSQNPRHKITKRGQNVTFRCDPISEHNRLYWYRQTLGQGPEFLTYFQNEAQLEKSRLLSDRFSAERPKGSFSTLEIQRTEQGDSAMYLCASSNAAAGTGYDYTFGSGTRLTVV.

This rearrangement joins TRBV6-6 to TRBJ2-5; the D gene is possibly TRBD2 (5 bases). The CDR3 loop spans 14 amino acids. Germline V gene sequence: CDR1 MNHNY, CDR2 SVGAGI (reference sequence). CDR3 sequence (DNA): TGTGCTGGCAGTTACGGGATGCCACAAGAGACCCAGTACTTC. It specifies CAGSYGMPQETQYF.

As to this clonotype: The germline gene is not matched at one end of the junction; a read error may be the cause. The chain couples TRBV6-6 to TRBJ2-1; either TRBD1 or TRBD2 may supply D (5 bases each). This CDR3 contains 17 residues. Germline lookup yields CDR1 MNHNY and CDR2 SVGAGI (reference sequence). CDR3 in DNA: TGTGTCAGCAGTTACCAACTGCTTGTCGGGGCGTTCAATGAGCAGTTCTTC. As protein: CVSSYQLLVGAFNEQFF.

The chain carries TRBV13 and TRBJ2-7; a possible D gene is TRBD2 (6 bases). The CDR3 is 13 residues long. Germline-derived CDR1 and CDR2 are PRHDT and FYEKMQ (reference sequence). Between the trimmed V and J ends, which lost 5 bases and 8 bases, there was a span of 16 bases. The chain's CDR3 is CASSPTTGDKQYF. The CDR3 DNA reads as TGTGCCAGCAGCCCAACCACGGGGGATAAGCAGTACTTC.

As for this clonotype: A junction end diverges from the germline sequence, so it may reflect a read error. The chain uses TRBV6-1 and TRBJ2-3; possibly TRBD2 for D (6 bases). This CDR3 region has 15 residues. The germline V gene encodes CDR1 MNHNS and CDR2 SASEGT. The CDR3 sequence is CANSTPRGSIDTQYF. DNA of the CDR3: TGTGCCAACAGTACCCCCCGGGGGAGCATAGATACGCAATATTTT.

This clonotype has just one count. Sequence at one end of the junction differs from germline and may be a read error. This sequence joins TRBV11-2 and TRBJ1-1, with a possible D match to TRBD1 (5 bases). Germline lookup yields CDR1 SGHAT and CDR2 FQNNGV. The CDR3 covers 14 residues. The CDR3 DNA follows: TGTGCCAGCAGCATTGCCAGGGTGCGAACTGAAGTTTTCTTT. Its translation: CASSIARVRTEVFF.

Concerning this clonotype itself: Here the CDR3 omits its conserved ending phenylalanine or tryptophan, so a read error is the likely source. Because the CDR3's place on the DNA is in doubt, the DNA is left out and the CDR3 is given as listed by TCRdb. The J gene is TRBJ1-2, the V gene TRBV29-1. Germline CDR1 is SQVTM and CDR2 is ANQGSEA. The CDR3 is 16 amino acids long, termini counted. CDR3 sequence reads: CSLVPYQFSGEDGYIL.

This chain uses TRBV29-1 with TRBJ1-1, with D unclear. The CDR3 is 12 amino acids. Germline V CDR1 and CDR2: SQVTM, ANQGSEA. V lost 8 bases and J 7 bases, leaving 17 bases between the germline ends. This chain's CDR3 is CSIVTERHEAFF. CDR3 DNA sequence: TGCAGCATTGTGACGGAGAGGCATGAAGCTTTCTTT.

About this clonotype itself: The junction departs from germline at one end; a sequencing error may be responsible. V and J are TRBV4-3 and TRBJ2-1, with D possibly being TRBD2 (5 bases). This CDR3 has 17 residues. Germline loops: CDR1 LGHNA, CDR2 YSLEER. The CDR3 reads CASIQDPAEAEYNEEFF. The CDR3 bases are TGCGCCAGCATCCAAGACCCAGCGGAAGCTGAATACAATGAGGAGTTCTTC.